The 29 T cell receptor beta chains below were found in one sample sequenced in a study of OX40 agonist ivuxolimab in advanced cancers. The assay was immunoSEQ multiplex PCR, and TCRdb's table has in-frame clones only and misses some. The table lists about 82,000 clones, roughly 84% of them singletons. The sample was CD4+ or CD8+ T cells sorted from blood, taken in a trial of the OX40 agonist ivuxolimab. The origin of the receptors is an adult with an advanced solid tumor such as melanoma, head and neck, liver or kidney cancer.

The chain carries TRBV2 and TRBJ1-5; D possibly corresponds to TRBD1 (5 bases). Per the germline V gene, CDR1 is SNHLY and CDR2 is FYNNEI. V lost 6 bases, J lost 4 bases, and 16 bases lay in between. The CDR3 contains 15 residues. The CDR3 reads CASSGHLPGNQPQHF. The CDR3 DNA reads TGTGCCAGCAGCGGACACCTCCCGGGAAATCAGCCCCAGCATTTT.

The chain couples TRBV2 to TRBJ2-1; D call uncertain. The CDR3 has 15 amino acids. With 3 bases removed from V and 2 bases from J, the gap between germline ends came to 11 bases. Germline loops: CDR1 SNHLY, CDR2 FYNNEI. This chain's CDR3 is CASSEESPTYNEQFF. DNA for the CDR3: TGTGCCAGCAGTGAGGAGTCCCCAACCTACAATGAGCAGTTCTTC.

The chain's CDR3 is CASSPAWGDSEQYF. CDR3 bases: TGTGCCAGCAGTCCAGCCTGGGGTGACTCCGAGCAGTACTTC. V gene TRBV5-5 combines with J gene TRBJ2-7; D gene unclear. This CDR3 spans 14 amino acids. V was clipped by 5 bases and J by 6 bases, with 18 bases between them. Germline V gene sequence: CDR1 SGHKS, CDR2 YYEKEE (reference sequence).

The chain combines TRBV7-9 with TRBJ1-5; maybe TRBD1 (5 bases). The CDR3 runs to 16 residues. The V gene lost 1 base and the J gene lost 2 bases, with 12 bases spanning the gap. Per germline, CDR1 SEHNR and CDR2 FQNEAQ (reference sequence). The CDR3 region is CASSLDSSRGNQPQHF. The DNA of the CDR3 is TGTGCCAGCAGCTTAGATTCCTCCAGGGGCAATCAGCCCCAGCATTTT.

The rearrangement joins TRBV18 to TRBJ1-2; 7 nucleotides agree with TRBD1. The germline gives CDR1 KGHSH, CDR2 LQKENI. Unmatched junction bases numbered 2, after V lost 2 bases and J lost 2 bases. CDR3 length: 14 amino acids. The CDR3 bases are TGTGCCAGCTCACCAGGGACAGAAAACTATGGCTACACCTTC. This translates into CASSPGTENYGYTF.

This chain uses TRBV27 with TRBJ2-7; D may be TRBD1 (6 bases). This CDR3 contains 15 residues. The germline V gene has CDR1 MNHEY and CDR2 SMNVEV (reference sequence). The V gene lost 0 bases and the J gene lost 3 bases, with 12 bases spanning the gap. The CDR3 is CASSLSPGENYEQYF. The CDR3 nucleotides read TGTGCCAGCAGTTTATCGCCAGGGGAGAACTACGAGCAGTACTTC.

The V call is TRBV20-1, the J call TRBJ2-1; perhaps D is TRBD1 or TRBD2 (6 bases each). The germline V gene encodes CDR1 DFQATT and CDR2 SNEGSKA (reference sequence). CDR3 length: 11 residues. The ends were cut back, 3 bases at V and 8 bases at J, with 8 bases in the middle. CDR3 amino acids: CSASGGHEQFF. CDR3 coding DNA: TGCAGTGCTAGCGGGGGCCATGAGCAGTTCTTC.

The rearrangement uses TRBV5-1 and TRBJ2-1, with 10 positions matching TRBD2. V dropped 5 bases and J dropped 0; count of bases not matched to a gene: 8. The CDR3 is made up of 17 amino acids. CDR1 SGHRS and CDR2 YFSETQ come from the germline V gene. The CDR3 region has the DNA TGCGCCAGCAGTCCCTCTAGCGGGGGTAGCTCCTACAATGAGCAGTTCTTC. This sequence encodes CASSPSSGGSSYNEQFF.

The J gene is TRBJ2-7, the V gene TRBV5-1; a possible D gene is TRBD1 (6 bases). Trimming pared 4 bases from V and 6 bases from J, leaving 20 bases between. The CDR3 loop spans 15 amino acids. Per the germline V gene, CDR1 is SGHRS and CDR2 is YFSETQ. In DNA, the CDR3 is TGCGCCAGCAGCCAAACAGGGTTGGATAACAGCGAGCAGTACTTC. As protein: CASSQTGLDNSEQYF.

This sequence joins TRBV6-1 and TRBJ2-7; either TRBD1 or TRBD2 may fit D (5 bases each). Trimming removed 5 bases from V and 4 bases from J, with 18 bases in between. The CDR3 consists of 15 residues. From germline, CDR1 is MNHNS and CDR2 SASEGT. The CDR3 loop reads CASSRGVGRWYEQYF. The DNA for the CDR3 is TGTGCCAGCAGTAGGGGAGTCGGCCGATGGTACGAGCAGTACTTC.

CDR3 nucleotide sequence: TGTGCCAGCAGCGCACTAGCGGGTGCTAGCACAGATACGCAGTATTTT. Translation gives CASSALAGASTDTQYF. The chain joins TRBV9 to TRBJ2-3; 9 nucleotides agree with TRBD2. Per germline, CDR1 SGDLS and CDR2 YYNGEE. V lost 3 bases to trimming and J lost 0 bases; unmatched junction nucleotides: 5. CDR3 size: 16 residues.

The rearrangement joins TRBV27 to TRBJ1-4; D possibly corresponds to TRBD1 (5 bases). There are 17 residues in the CDR3. Germline CDR1 reads MNHEY; CDR2 reads SMNVEV (reference sequence). V lost 9 bases to trimming and J lost 0 bases, with 20 bases between them. CDR3 in amino acids: CASIVGGARATNEKLFF. The CDR3 DNA reads TGTGCCAGTATCGTGGGAGGGGCGAGGGCAACTAATGAAAAACTGTTTTTT.

In this sample, this clone turned up a few times. The chain employs TRBV27 and TRBJ2-7; 10 bases align to TRBD2. The CDR3 is made up of 14 amino acids. From germline, CDR1 is MNHEY and CDR2 SMNVEV (reference sequence). After removal of 5 bases from V and 3 bases from J, the junction contained 4 bases not matched to a gene. The CDR3 coding sequence is TGTGCCAGCAGTGCTAGCGGGAGCCTCTACGAGCAGTACTTC. The encoded protein is CASSASGSLYEQYF.

This clone was observed a handful of times. The chain links TRBV2 to TRBJ1-2; D remains unclear. The CDR3 sequence is 17 residues long. V lost 2 bases to trimming and J lost 5 bases, with 21 bases between them. Per the germline V gene, CDR1 is SNHLY and CDR2 is FYNNEI. The chain's CDR3 is CASSEFLEEAGEYGYTF. The DNA of the CDR3 is TGTGCCAGCAGTGAATTCCTCGAGGAGGCCGGGGAATATGGCTACACCTTC.

This clone is a singleton in its sample. This CDR3 reads CASSLGQGDPEAFF. In nucleotides, the CDR3 is TGCGCCAGCAGCCTCGGACAGGGGGATCCTGAAGCTTTCTTT. The chain has TRBV4-1 and TRBJ1-1; 10 bases fit TRBD1. CDR1 is MGHRA and CDR2 is YSYEKL in the germline V gene. J gave up 6 bases and V 4 bases, and 5 bases lay outside the gene matches. The CDR3 sequence is 14 residues long.

V usage is TRBV10-2 and J usage is TRBJ1-2; D is uncertain. V was clipped by 5 bases and J by 10 bases, with 17 bases between them. This CDR3 is 13 amino acids long. CDR1 is WSHSY and CDR2 is SAAADI in the germline V gene. The CDR3 loop reads CASSPNGVLIYTF. The CDR3 DNA reads TGCGCCAGCAGTCCTAACGGCGTATTAATCTACACCTTC.

This rearrangement joins TRBV6-5 to TRBJ1-3, with D tentatively TRBD1 (6 bases). Germline V gene lookup returns CDR1 MNHEY and CDR2 SVGAGI. The CDR3 loop spans 15 amino acids. Trimming cost V 0 bases and J 8 bases, with 14 bases left between them. The CDR3 coding sequence is TGTGCCAGCAGTTACTCTTCAGCCTCAGGGGACACCATATATTTT. It codes for CASSYSSASGDTIYF.

V usage is TRBV19 and J usage is TRBJ2-5, with D hard to call. The V gene's germline CDR1 is LNHDA and CDR2 SQIVND (reference sequence). The CDR3 sequence is 13 residues long. V lost 1 base and J 0 bases, leaving 3 bases between the germline ends. Here the CDR3 reads CASSIGHQETQYF. CDR3 nucleotide sequence: TGTGCCAGTAGTATAGGTCACCAAGAGACCCAGTACTTC.

This chain connects TRBV6-5 to TRBJ2-1; 7 nucleotides align to TRBD2. Germline V CDR1 and CDR2: MNHEY, SVGAGI. The CDR3 extends over 14 amino acids. The ends lost 6 bases at V and 7 bases at J; junction bases unmatched: 9. The CDR3 nucleotides are TGTGCCAGCAGCCGCGGGGGACCCGCTAATGAGCAGTTCTTC. It is translated as CASSRGGPANEQFF.

The chain recombines TRBV2 with TRBJ1-5; TRBD1 matches 11 bases. This CDR3 has 14 residues. Germline V gene lookup returns CDR1 SNHLY and CDR2 FYNNEI. Losses at the gene ends were 8 bases for V and 6 bases for J; bases not matched to a gene: 6. The CDR3 reads CASGGTGGGQPQHF. The CDR3 bases are TGTGCCAGCGGGGGGACAGGGGGAGGTCAGCCCCAGCATTTT.

V is TRBV19 and J is TRBJ1-5; weak D call: TRBD1 (5 bases). The CDR3 runs 16 residues. Germline values: CDR1 LNHDA, CDR2 SQIVND (reference sequence). The V end lost 5 bases, the J end lost 4 bases, and 18 bases lay between the germline ends. The CDR3 sequence is CASSFSPGRRNQPQHF. For the CDR3, the DNA is TGTGCCAGTAGTTTCTCTCCGGGACGGAGAAATCAGCCCCAGCATTTT.

V usage is TRBV29-1 and J usage is TRBJ1-2, with D unresolved. Trimming pared 5 bases from V and 2 bases from J, leaving 12 bases between. This CDR3 is 13 amino acids long. Germline CDR1 reads SQVTM; CDR2 reads ANQGSEA. The CDR3 bases are TGCAGCGTTCTTCACACCATAAACTATGGCTACACCTTC. Amino acid sequence: CSVLHTINYGYTF.

The genes are TRBV28 and TRBJ2-7, with 8 bases lining up with TRBD2. The V segment lost 5 bases and the J segment 5 bases; nucleotides outside the gene matches: 11. CDR1 is MDHEN, CDR2 SYDVKM, per germline. CDR3 size: 15 residues. As DNA, the CDR3 is TGTGCCAGCAGTCCCGGGGGAGCGGGGGTCCACGAGCAGTACTTC. Translated: CASSPGGAGVHEQYF.

V is TRBV4-2 and J is TRBJ2-3; D remains ambiguous. The CDR3 extends over 13 amino acids. CDR1 is LGHNA, CDR2 YNFKEQ, per germline. Trimming cost V 2 bases and J 9 bases, with 12 bases left between them. The CDR3 bases are TGTGCCAGCAGCCAAACCCCCGGGTCCACGCAGTATTTT. This encodes CASSQTPGSTQYF.

The V and J genes are TRBV30 and TRBJ2-6; D could derive from TRBD1 or TRBD2 (5 bases each). This CDR3 has 16 amino acids. V was trimmed by 0 bases and J by 2 bases, leaving 11 bases between them. The V gene's germline CDR1 is GTSNPN and CDR2 SVGIG (reference sequence). The CDR3 DNA reads TGTGCCTGGAGTGTACATGGGGGAACTGGGGCCAACGTCCTGACTTTC. This sequence encodes CAWSVHGGTGANVLTF.

The chain uses TRBV19 and TRBJ2-1, with D perhaps matching TRBD2 (7 bases). The CDR3 is 14 residues long. V was pared by 8 bases and J by 5 bases, with 16 bases between. Germline lookup yields CDR1 LNHDA and CDR2 SQIVND (reference sequence). DNA of the CDR3: TGTGCCAGTTTCGGAGGGGGGGCCCACAATGAGCAGTTCTTC. This gives the protein CASFGGGAHNEQFF.

This clone was observed a single time. CDR3 amino acids: CASSSGGWHEQYF. CDR3 sequence (DNA): TGTGCCAGTAGTTCCGGGGGCTGGCACGAGCAGTACTTC. This chain uses TRBV19 with TRBJ2-7; D may correspond to TRBD1 or TRBD2 (6 bases each). The germline V gene encodes CDR1 LNHDA and CDR2 SQIVND (reference sequence). The CDR3 runs 13 residues. Trimming stripped 5 bases from V and 5 bases from J, with 13 bases between.

V is TRBV6-5 and J is TRBJ1-4, with D perhaps TRBD1 (6 bases). Trimming took off 4 bases at V and 4 bases at J, with 10 bases between the two ends. The length of the CDR3 is 14 residues. Germline V CDR1 and CDR2: MNHEY, SVGAGI. The chain's CDR3 is CASSSTGNNEKLFF. CDR3 nucleotide sequence: TGTGCCAGCAGTTCGACAGGAAATAATGAAAAACTGTTTTTT.

V is TRBV7-9 and J is TRBJ1-5; 7 bases map to TRBD1. Germline values: CDR1 SEHNR, CDR2 FQNEAQ (reference sequence). V shed 0 bases, J shed 3 bases, and the junction held 5 bases outside the gene matches. CDR3 length: 16 amino acids. The DNA for the CDR3 is TGTGCCAGCAGCTTAGCGGCCGGGACAGTCAATCAGCCCCAGCATTTT. As protein: CASSLAAGTVNQPQHF.